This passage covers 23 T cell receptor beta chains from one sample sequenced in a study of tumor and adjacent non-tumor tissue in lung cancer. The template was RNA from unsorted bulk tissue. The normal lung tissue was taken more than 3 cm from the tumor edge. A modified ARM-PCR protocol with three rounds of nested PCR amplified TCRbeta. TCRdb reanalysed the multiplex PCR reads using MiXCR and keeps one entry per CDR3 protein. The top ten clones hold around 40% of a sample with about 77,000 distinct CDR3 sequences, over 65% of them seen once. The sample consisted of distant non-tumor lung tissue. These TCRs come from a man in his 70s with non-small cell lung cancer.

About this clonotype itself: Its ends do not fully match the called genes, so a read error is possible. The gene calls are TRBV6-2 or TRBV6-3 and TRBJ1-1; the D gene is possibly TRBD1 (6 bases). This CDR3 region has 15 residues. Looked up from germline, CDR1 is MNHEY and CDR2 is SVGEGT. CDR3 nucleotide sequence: TGTGGCAGCCGACCATTTGTGGGACAAAGAAGAGAAACTTTCTTT. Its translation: CGSRPFVGQRRETFF.

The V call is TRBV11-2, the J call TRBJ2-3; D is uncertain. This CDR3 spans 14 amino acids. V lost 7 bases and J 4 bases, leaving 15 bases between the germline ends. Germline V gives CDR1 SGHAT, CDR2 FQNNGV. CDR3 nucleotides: TGTGCCAGCATCTCACAACGGTTCTCAGATACGCAGTATTTT. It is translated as CASISQRFSDTQYF.

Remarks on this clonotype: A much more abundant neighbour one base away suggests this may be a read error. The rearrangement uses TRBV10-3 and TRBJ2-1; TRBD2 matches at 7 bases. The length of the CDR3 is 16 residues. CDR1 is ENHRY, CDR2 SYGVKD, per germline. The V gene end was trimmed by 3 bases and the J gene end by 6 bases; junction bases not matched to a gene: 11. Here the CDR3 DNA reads TGTGCCATCAGTGAAGGTAGGGAGGGCCCCCTCAATGAGCAGTTCTTC. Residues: CAISEGREGPLNEQFF.

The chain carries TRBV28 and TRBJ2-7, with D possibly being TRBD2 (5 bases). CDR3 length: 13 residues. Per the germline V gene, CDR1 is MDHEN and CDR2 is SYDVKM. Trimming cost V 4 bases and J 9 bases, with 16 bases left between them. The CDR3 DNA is TGTGCCAGCAGTTCGCTCGAGGGTTTTGTGCAGTACTTC. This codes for CASSSLEGFVQYF.

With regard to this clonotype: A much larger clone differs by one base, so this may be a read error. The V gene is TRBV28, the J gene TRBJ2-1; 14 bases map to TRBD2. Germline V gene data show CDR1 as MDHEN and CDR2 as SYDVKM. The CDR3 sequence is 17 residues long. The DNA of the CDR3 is TGTGCCAGCAGTCCCCGACTAGCGGGAGGGCATGTAAATGAGCGGTTCTTC. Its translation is CASSPRLAGGHVNERFF.

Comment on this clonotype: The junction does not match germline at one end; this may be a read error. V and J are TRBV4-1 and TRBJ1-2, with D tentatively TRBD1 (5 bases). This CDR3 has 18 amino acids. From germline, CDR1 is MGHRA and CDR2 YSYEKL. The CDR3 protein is CASSQEGRTASWDYGHTF. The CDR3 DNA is TGCGCCAGCAGCCAAGAGGGACGGACGGCCTCATGGGACTATGGCCACACCTTC.

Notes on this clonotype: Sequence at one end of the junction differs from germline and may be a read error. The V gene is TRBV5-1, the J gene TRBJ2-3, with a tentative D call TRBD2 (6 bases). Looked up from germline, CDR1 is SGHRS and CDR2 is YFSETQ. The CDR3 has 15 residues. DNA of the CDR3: TGCGCCAGCAGCTTGGAGTGGGGGGAGAGAGATACGCAGTACTTT. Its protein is CASSLEWGERDTQYF.

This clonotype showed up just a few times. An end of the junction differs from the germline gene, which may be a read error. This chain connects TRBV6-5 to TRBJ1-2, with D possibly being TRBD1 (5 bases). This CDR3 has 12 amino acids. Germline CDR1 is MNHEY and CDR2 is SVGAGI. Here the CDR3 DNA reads TGTGCCAGCTGGGGGAGTGGCTATGGTTACACCTTC. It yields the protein CASWGSGYGYTF.

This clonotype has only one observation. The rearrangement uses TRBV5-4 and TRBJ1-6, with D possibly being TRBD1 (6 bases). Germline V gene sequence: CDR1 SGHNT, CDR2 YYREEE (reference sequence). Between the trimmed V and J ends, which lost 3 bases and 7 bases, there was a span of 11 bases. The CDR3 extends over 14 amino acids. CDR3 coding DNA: TGTGCCAGCAGCTACAACAGGGAGAATTCACCCCTCCACTTT. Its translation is CASSYNRENSPLHF.

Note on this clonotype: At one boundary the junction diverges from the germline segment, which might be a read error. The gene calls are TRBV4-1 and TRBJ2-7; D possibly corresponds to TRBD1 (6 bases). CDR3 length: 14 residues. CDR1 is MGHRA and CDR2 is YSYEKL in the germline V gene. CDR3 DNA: TGCACCAGCAGCCAAGATCGAGGGGGTCTCGAGCAGTACTTC. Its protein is CTSSQDRGGLEQYF.

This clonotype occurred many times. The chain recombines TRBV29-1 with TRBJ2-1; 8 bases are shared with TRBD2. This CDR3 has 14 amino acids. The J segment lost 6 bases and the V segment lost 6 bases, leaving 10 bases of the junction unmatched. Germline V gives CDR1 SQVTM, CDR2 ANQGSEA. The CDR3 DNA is TGCAGCGTCAACCCGGGGGGGCTGGGCAATGAGCAGTTCTTC. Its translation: CSVNPGGLGNEQFF.

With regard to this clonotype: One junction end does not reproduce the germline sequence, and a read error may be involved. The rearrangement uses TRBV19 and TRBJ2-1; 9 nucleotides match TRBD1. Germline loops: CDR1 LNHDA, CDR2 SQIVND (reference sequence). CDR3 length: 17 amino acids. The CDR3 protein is CASSHPPGQGKYGELFF. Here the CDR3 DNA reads TGCGCCAGTAGTCATCCCCCTGGACAGGGGAAATATGGTGAGCTGTTCTTC. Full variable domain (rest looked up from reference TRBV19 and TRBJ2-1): DGGITQSPKYLFRKEGQNVTLSCEQNLNHDAMYWYRQDPGQGLRLIYYSQIVNDFQKGDIAEGYSVSREKKESFPLTVTSAQKNPTAFYLCASSHPPGQGKYGELFFGPGTRLTVL.

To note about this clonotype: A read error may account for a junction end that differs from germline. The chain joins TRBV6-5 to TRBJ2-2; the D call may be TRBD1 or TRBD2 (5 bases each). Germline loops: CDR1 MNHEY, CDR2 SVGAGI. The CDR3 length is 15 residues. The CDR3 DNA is TGTGCCAGCAGCTACGGGACCCGGAGCACCAGGGAGCTGTTTTTT. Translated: CASSYGTRSTRELFF.

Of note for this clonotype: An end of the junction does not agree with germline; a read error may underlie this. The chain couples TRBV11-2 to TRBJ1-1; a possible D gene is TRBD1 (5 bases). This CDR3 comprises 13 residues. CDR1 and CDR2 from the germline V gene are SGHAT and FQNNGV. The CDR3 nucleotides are TGTGCCAGCAACTTAGGGACTTCCGGTAAACGTTTCTTT. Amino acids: CASNLGTSGKRFF.

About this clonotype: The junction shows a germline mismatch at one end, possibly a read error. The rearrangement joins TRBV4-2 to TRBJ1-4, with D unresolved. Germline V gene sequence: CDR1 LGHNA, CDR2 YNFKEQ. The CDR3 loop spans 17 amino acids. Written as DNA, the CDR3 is TGTGCCAGCAGCCAAGTACCGTTGAGGATAGCTAATGAAAAACTCTTTTTT. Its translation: CASSQVPLRIANEKLFF.

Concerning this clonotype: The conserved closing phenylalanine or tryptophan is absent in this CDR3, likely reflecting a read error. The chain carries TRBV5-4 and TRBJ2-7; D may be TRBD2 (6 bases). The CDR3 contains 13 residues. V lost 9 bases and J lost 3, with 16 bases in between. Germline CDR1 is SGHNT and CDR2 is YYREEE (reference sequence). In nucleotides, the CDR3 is TGTGCCACTTCGCGGGATAGGGACTACGAGCAGTACATC. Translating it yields CATSRDRDYEQYI.

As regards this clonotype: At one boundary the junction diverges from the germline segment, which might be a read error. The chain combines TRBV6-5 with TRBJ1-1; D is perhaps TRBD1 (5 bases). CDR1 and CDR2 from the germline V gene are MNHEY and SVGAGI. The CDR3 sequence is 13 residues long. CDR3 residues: CATLRDGKTETFF. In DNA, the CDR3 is TGTGCCACCTTGAGGGACGGAAAGACTGAAACTTTCTTT.

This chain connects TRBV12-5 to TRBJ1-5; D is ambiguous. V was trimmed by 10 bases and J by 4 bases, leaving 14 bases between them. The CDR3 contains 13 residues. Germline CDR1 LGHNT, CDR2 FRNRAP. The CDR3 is CAIAQDRNQPQHF. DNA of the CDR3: TGTGCTATTGCCCAGGATAGGAATCAGCCCCAGCATTTT.

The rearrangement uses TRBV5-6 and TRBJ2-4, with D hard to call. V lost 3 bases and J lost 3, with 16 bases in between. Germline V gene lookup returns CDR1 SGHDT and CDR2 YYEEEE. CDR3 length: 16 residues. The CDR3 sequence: CASSSGWAPLKNIQYF. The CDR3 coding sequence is TGTGCCAGCAGCTCCGGCTGGGCACCTCTCAAAAACATTCAGTACTTC.

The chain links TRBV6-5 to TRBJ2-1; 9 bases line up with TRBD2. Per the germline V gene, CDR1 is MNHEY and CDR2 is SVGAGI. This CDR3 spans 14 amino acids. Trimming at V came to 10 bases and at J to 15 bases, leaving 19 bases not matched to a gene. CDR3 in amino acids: CATSSSGAGFERFF. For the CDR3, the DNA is TGTGCCACCTCCTCTAGCGGGGCTGGATTTGAACGGTTCTTC.

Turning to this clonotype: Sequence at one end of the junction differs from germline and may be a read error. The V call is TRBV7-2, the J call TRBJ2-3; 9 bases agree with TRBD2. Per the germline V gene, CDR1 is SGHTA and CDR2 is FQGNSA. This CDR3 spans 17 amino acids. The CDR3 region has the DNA TGTGCCAGCAGCTGGAAGACTAGCGGAAGGGGCACAGATACGAAGTATTTT. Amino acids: CASSWKTSGRGTDTKYF.

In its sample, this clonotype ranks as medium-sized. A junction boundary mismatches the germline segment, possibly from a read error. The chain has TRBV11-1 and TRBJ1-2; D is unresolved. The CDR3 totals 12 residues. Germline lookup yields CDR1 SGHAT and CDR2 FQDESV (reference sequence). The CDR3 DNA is TGTGACAGCAGCTTATACAGATATGGATACACCTTC. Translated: CDSSLYRYGYTF.

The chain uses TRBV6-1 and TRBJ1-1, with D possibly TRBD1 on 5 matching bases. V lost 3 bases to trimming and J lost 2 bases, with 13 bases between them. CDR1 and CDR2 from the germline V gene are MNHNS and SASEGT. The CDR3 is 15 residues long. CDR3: CASSESSRVNTEAFF. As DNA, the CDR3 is TGTGCCAGCAGTGAGTCGAGCAGGGTTAACACTGAAGCTTTCTTT.